This T cell receptor beta chain was sequenced for a study of T cells in Graves' hyperthyroidism and ophthalmopathy. Trimming at V came to 4 bases and at J to 0 bases, leaving 7 bases not matched to a gene. This CDR3 region has 17 residues. The germline V gene encodes CDR1 SGDLS and CDR2 YYNGEE. There are many counts of this clonotype. Amplified TCR beta CDR3 regions came from RNA transcripts. HTBI primers were employed in a first-round RT-PCR of the TCR CDR3. Via MiXCR, TCRdb re-called the multiplex PCR reads, giving one row per CDR3 protein. The sample carries about 59,000 distinct CDR3 sequences, 53% recorded once.

The receptor was isolated from a woman aged 55-69 years with Graves' ophthalmopathy. The sample consisted of blood. The chain employs TRBV9 and TRBJ1-5, with 10 bases fitting TRBD1. The CDR3 is CASSKGTGEYSNQPQHF. In DNA form, the CDR3 reads TGTGCCAGCAGCAAGGGGACAGGGGAGTATAGCAATCAGCCCCAGCATTTT.